The next 11 T cell receptor beta chains were all read from a single sample in a study of cytomegalovirus exposure and HLA in healthy donors. The PCR made use of 60 Vbeta and 13 Jbeta primers. Clones were sequenced by immunoSEQ multiplex PCR, and TCRdb holds only the in-frame ones, with some missing. Among about 130,000 clones listed, 70% to 80% were seen once. Material for sequencing was PBMCs. The receptors here all came from a woman aged 55-75 years in good health and CMV-seropositive.

This chain joins TRBV11-2 and TRBJ1-4; D ambiguous. The germline V gene has CDR1 SGHAT and CDR2 FQNNGV. Trimming removed 8 bases from V and 3 bases from J, with 13 bases in between. This CDR3 has 14 amino acids. CDR3 DNA sequence: TGTGCCAGCGGGCCCCACTCGCCTAATGAAAAACTGTTTTTT. This codes for CASGPHSPNEKLFF.

The chain employs TRBV19 and TRBJ1-5; 8 nucleotides align to TRBD1. The V gene end was trimmed by 9 bases and the J gene end by 4 bases; junction bases not matched to a gene: 11. The germline V gene has CDR1 LNHDA and CDR2 SQIVND (reference sequence). The CDR3 contains 15 residues. The CDR3 DNA reads TGTGCCAGCTCCTTGGGACAGGCCGTTAATCAGCCCCAGCATTTT. Its protein product is CASSLGQAVNQPQHF.

The DNA of the CDR3 is TGTGCCAGCAGTCCGGAGGGCTGGGGTGGCTACACCTTC. Its translation is CASSPEGWGGYTF. This rearrangement joins TRBV25-1 to TRBJ1-2; no definite D call. This CDR3 has 13 amino acids. V lost 5 bases to trimming and J lost 7 bases, with 14 bases between them. Germline-derived CDR1 and CDR2 are MGHDK and SYGVNS.

The gene calls are TRBV7-2 and TRBJ1-1, with TRBD1 identical over 9 bases. From germline, CDR1 is SGHTA and CDR2 FQGNSA. The CDR3 extends over 14 amino acids. V lost 3 bases and J lost 5; bases outside the gene matches: 4. CDR3 in amino acids: CASSFQTGGTEAFF. The CDR3 nucleotides are TGTGCCAGCAGCTTCCAGACAGGGGGGACTGAAGCTTTCTTT. Full variable domain (outside the CDR3, taken from reference TRBV7-2 and TRBJ1-1): GAGVSQSPSNKVTEKGKDVELRCDPISGHTALYWYRQSLGQGLEFLIYFQGNSAPDKSGLPSDRFSAERTGGSVSTLTIQRTQQEDSAVYLCASSFQTGGTEAFFGQGTRLTVV.

The rearrangement joins TRBV6-5 to TRBJ1-5; D gene unclear. V lost 4 bases, J lost 3 bases, and 4 bases lay in between. Looked up from germline, CDR1 is MNHEY and CDR2 is SVGAGI. The CDR3 covers 12 residues. The CDR3, as DNA: TGTGCCAGCAGTTCCGTCAATCAGCCCCAGCATTTT. Encoded protein: CASSSVNQPQHF.

V gene TRBV5-6 combines with J gene TRBJ2-5; D remains unclear. The end of the DNA fits TRBJ2-7 better, so the J call may be wrong. Looked up from germline, CDR1 is SGHDT and CDR2 is YYEEEE. The CDR3 totals 12 residues. CDR3 nucleotides: TGTGCCAGCAGCTCCCAGGTGACCGAGCAGTACTTC. It encodes CASSSQVTEQYF.

This clone was detected a few times. The chain uses TRBV7-8 and TRBJ1-3; 9 bases map to TRBD1. Germline values: CDR1 SGHVS, CDR2 FQNEAQ. J lost 1 base, V lost 4 bases, and 2 bases had no gene match. This CDR3 spans 15 amino acids. CDR3 residues: CASSSGTGSGNTIYF. CDR3 coding DNA: TGTGCCAGCAGCTCCGGGACAGGGTCTGGAAACACCATATATTTT. Looking up the rest from reference TRBV7-8 and TRBJ1-3 gives the full variable domain: GAGVSQSPRYKVAKRGQDVALRCDPISGHVSLFWYQQALGQGPEFLTYFQNEAQLDKSGLPSDRFFAERPEGSVSTLKIQRTQQEDSAVYLCASSSGTGSGNTIYFGEGSWLTVV.

This chain uses TRBV12-5 with TRBJ2-1, with TRBD2 as a possible D gene (6 bases). The CDR3 covers 15 residues. V lost 6 bases, J lost 6 bases, and 18 bases lay in between. From germline, CDR1 is LGHNT and CDR2 FRNRAP. The DNA of the CDR3 is TGTGCTAGTGGCCATGTGGGAGGTTCGATCAATGAGCAGTTCTTC. This encodes CASGHVGGSINEQFF.

Only one count was recorded for this clone. The chain combines TRBV5-1 with TRBJ2-1; TRBD2 matches at 9 bases. J gave up 8 bases and V 0 bases, and 6 bases lay outside the gene matches. The CDR3 sequence is 15 residues long. Germline V gene data show CDR1 as SGHRS and CDR2 as YFSETQ. CDR3 coding DNA: TGCGCCAGCAGCTTGGAGGCTAGCGGGGTAGATGAGCAGTTCTTC. It encodes CASSLEASGVDEQFF.

The chain links TRBV4-1 to TRBJ1-1; D remains unclear. CDR3 length equals 11 residues. Per the germline V gene, CDR1 is MGHRA and CDR2 is YSYEKL. Trimming stripped 9 bases from V and 5 bases from J, with 10 bases between. The CDR3 region is CASEAGTEAFF. CDR3 nucleotides: TGCGCCAGTGAGGCCGGAACTGAAGCTTTCTTT.

This clone has just one count. The chain joins TRBV12-5 to TRBJ2-1; maybe TRBD1 (6 bases). The CDR3 covers 18 residues. The V gene lost 0 bases and the J gene lost 5 bases, with 20 bases spanning the gap. CDR1 and CDR2 (germline): LGHNT, FRNRAP. The CDR3 DNA reads as TGTGCTAGTGGTTTGGTTCTAAACAGGGAATATAGCGACAATGAGCAGTTCTTC. This sequence encodes CASGLVLNREYSDNEQFF.